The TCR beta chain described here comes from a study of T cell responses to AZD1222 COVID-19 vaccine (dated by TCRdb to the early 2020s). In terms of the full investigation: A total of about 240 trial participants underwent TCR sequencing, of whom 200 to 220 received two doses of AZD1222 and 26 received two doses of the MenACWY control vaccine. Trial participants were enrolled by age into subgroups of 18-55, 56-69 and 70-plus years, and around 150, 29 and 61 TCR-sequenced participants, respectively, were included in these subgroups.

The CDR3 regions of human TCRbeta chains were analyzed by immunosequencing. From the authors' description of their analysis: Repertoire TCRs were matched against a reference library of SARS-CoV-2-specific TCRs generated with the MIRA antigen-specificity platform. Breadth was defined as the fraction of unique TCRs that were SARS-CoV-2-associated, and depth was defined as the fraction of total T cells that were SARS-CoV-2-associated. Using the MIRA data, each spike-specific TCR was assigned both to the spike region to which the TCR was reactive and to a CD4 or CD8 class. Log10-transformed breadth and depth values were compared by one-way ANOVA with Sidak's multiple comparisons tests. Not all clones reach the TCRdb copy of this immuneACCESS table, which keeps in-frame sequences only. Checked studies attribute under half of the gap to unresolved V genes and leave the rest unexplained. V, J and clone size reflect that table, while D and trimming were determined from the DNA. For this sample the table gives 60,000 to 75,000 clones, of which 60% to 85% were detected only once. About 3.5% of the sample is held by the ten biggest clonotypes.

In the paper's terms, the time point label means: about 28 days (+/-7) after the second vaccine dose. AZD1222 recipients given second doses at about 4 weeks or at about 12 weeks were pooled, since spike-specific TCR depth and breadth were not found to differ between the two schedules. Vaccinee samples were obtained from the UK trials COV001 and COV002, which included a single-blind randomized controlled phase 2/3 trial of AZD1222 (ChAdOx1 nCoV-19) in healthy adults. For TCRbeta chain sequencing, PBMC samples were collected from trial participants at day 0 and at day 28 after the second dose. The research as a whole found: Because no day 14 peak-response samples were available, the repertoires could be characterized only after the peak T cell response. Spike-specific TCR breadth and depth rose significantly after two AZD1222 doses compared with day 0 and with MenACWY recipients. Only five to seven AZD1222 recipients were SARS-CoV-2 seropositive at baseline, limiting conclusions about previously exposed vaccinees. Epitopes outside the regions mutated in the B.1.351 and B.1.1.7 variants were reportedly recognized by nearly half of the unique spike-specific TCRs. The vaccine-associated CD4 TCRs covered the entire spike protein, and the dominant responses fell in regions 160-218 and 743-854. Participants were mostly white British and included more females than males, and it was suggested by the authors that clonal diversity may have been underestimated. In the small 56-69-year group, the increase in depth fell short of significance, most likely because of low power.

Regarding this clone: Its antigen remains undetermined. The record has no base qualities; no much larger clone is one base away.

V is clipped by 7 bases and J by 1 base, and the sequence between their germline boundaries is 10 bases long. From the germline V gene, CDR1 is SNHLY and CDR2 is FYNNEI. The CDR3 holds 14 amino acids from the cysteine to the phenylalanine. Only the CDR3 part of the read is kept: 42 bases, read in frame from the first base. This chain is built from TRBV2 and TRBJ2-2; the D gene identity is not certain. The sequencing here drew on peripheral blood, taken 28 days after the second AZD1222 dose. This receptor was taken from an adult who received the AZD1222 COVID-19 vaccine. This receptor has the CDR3 CASKGQVNTGELFF. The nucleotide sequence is TGTGCCAGCAAGGGTCAAGTGAACACCGGGGAGCTGTTTTTT.